The subject of this entry is one T cell receptor beta chain. Other DNA sequences of this sample code for an identical CDR3. The record originates from a study of T cell changes during pregnancy in multiple sclerosis. Looked up from germline, CDR1 is MNHEY and CDR2 is SVGAGI. The CDR3 contains 12 residues. Unmatched junction bases numbered 4, after V lost 6 bases and J lost 8 bases. Sequencing used immunoSEQ multiplex PCR; TCRdb keeps in-frame clones, though not all of them. The sample has around 92,000 clones, 80% to 95% seen once; the top ten hold roughly 0.99%. The clonotype comes from a female donor with multiple sclerosis, enrolled in a pregnancy study. The J gene is TRBJ1-1, the V gene TRBV6-5, with 9 bases that match TRBD1. The specimen was peripheral blood, collected after pregnancy. CDR3 amino acids: CASRRTGAEAFF. CDR3 bases: TGTGCCAGCAGGAGGACAGGGGCGGAAGCTTTCTTT.